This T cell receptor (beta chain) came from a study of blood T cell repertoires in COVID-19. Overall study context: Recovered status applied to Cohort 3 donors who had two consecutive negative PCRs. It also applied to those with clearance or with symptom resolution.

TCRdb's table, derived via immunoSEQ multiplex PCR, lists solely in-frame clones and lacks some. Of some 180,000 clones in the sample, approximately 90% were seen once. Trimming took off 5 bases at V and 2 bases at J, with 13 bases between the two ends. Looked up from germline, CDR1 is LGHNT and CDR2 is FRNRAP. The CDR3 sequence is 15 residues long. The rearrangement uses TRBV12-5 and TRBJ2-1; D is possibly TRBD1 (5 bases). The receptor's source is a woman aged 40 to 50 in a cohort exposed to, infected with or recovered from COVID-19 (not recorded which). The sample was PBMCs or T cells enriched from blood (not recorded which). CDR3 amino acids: CASGLGHFPYNEQFF. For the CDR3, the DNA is TGTGCTAGTGGTCTCGGACATTTCCCCTACAATGAGCAGTTCTTC.